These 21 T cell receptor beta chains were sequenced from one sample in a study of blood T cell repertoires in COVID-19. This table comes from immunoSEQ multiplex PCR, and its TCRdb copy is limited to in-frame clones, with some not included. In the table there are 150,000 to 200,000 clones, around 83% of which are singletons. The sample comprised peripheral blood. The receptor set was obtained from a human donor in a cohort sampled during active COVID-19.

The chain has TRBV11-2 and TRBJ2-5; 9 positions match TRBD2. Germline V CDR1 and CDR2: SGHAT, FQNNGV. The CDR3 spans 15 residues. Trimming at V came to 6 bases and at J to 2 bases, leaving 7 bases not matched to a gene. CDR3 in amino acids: CASRKPGLAQETQYF. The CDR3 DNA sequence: TGTGCCAGCAGGAAACCGGGACTAGCACAAGAGACCCAGTACTTC. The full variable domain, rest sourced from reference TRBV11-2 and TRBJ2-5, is EAGVAQSPRYKIIEKRQSVAFWCNPISGHATLYWYQQILGQGPKLLIQFQNNGVVDDSQLPKDRFSAERLKGVDSTLKIQPAKLEDSAVYLCASRKPGLAQETQYFGPGTRLLVL.

The CDR3 DNA sequence: TGTGCCAGCAGTATAACCGGGACAGATTACGAGCAGTACTTC. Translation: CASSITGTDYEQYF. This chain joins TRBV28 and TRBJ2-7; 7 bases agree with TRBD1. The germline V gene encodes CDR1 MDHEN and CDR2 SYDVKM. This CDR3 has 14 residues. V was pared by 5 bases and J by 4 bases, with 8 bases of the junction left unmatched.

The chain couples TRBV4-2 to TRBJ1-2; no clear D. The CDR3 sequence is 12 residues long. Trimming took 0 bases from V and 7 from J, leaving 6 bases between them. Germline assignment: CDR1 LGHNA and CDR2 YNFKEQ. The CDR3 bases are TGTGCCAGCAGCCAAGAGAGGGTTGGCTACACCTTC. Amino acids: CASSQERVGYTF.

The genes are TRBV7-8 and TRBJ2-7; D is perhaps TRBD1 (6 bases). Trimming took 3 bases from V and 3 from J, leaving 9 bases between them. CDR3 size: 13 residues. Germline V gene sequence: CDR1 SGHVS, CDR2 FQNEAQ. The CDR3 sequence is CASSFQGRYEQYF. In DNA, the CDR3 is TGTGCCAGCAGCTTTCAGGGGCGCTACGAGCAGTACTTC.

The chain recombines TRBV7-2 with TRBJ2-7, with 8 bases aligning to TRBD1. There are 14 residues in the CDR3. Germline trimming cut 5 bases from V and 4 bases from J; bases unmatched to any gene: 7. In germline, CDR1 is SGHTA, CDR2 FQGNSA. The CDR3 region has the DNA TGTGCCAGCAGCACCCGGACAGGGTGGTACGAGCAGTACTTC. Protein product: CASSTRTGWYEQYF.

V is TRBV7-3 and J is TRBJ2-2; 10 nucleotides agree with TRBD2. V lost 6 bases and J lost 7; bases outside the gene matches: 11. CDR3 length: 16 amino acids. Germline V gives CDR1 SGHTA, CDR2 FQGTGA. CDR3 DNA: TGTGCCAGCAGTTCCATCCTAGCGGGAGTCCACGGGGAGCTGTTTTTT. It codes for CASSSILAGVHGELFF. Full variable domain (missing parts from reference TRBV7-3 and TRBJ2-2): GAGVSQTPSNKVTEKGKYVELRCDPISGHTALYWYRQSLGQGPEFLIYFQGTGAADDSGLPNDRFFAVRPEGSVSTLKIQRTERGDSAVYLCASSSILAGVHGELFFGEGSRLTVL.

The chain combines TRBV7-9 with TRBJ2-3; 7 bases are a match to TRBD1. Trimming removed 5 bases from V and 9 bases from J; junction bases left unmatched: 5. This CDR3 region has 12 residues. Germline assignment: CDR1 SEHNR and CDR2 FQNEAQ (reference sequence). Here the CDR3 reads CASSLQGSTQYF. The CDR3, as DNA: TGTGCCAGCAGCCTACAGGGGTCGACGCAGTATTTT.

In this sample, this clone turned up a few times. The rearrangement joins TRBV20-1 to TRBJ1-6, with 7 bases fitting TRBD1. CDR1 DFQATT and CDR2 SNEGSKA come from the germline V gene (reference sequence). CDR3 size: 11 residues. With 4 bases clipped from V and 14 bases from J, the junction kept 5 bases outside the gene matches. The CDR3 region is CSANTGEALHF. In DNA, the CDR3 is TGCAGTGCTAACACAGGGGAGGCCCTCCACTTT.

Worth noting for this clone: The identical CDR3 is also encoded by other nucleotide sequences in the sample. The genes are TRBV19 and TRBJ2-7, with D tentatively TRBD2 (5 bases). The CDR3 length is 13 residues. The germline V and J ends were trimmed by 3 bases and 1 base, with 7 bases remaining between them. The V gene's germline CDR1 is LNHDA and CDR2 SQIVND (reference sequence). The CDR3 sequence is CASSIGLSYEQYF. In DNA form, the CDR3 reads TGTGCCAGTAGTATCGGACTGTCCTACGAGCAGTACTTC.

CDR3 sequence (DNA): TGTGCCAGCAGCGTAGGGACAGGGGTCTACGAGCAGTACTTC. This codes for CASSVGTGVYEQYF. The chain carries TRBV9 and TRBJ2-7; TRBD1 agrees at 9 bases. The V gene's germline CDR1 is SGDLS and CDR2 YYNGEE. V was pared by 0 bases and J by 3 bases, with 1 base of the junction left unmatched. This CDR3 has 14 residues.

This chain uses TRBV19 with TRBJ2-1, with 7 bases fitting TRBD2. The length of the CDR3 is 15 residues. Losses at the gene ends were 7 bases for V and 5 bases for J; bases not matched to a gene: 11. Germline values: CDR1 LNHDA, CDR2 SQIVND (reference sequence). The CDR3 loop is CASTLSRGEDNEQFF. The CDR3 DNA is TGTGCCAGTACCCTCTCACGGGGGGAAGACAATGAGCAGTTCTTC. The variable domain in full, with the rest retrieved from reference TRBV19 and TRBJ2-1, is DGGITQSPKYLFRKEGQNVTLSCEQNLNHDAMYWYRQDPGQGLRLIYYSQIVNDFQKGDIAEGYSVSREKKESFPLTVTSAQKNPTAFYLCASTLSRGEDNEQFFGPGTRLTVL.

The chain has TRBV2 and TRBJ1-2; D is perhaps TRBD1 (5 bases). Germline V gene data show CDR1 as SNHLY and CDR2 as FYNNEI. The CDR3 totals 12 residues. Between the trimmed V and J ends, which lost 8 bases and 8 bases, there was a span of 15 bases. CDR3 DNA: TGTGCCAGCCTCTATCAGGGAAGCGGCTACACCTTC. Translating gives CASLYQGSGYTF.

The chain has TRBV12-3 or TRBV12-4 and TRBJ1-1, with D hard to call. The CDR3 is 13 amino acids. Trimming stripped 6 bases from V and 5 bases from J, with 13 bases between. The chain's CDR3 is CASRETSKTEAFF. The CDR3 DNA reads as TGTGCCAGCAGGGAGACTTCGAAGACTGAAGCTTTCTTT.

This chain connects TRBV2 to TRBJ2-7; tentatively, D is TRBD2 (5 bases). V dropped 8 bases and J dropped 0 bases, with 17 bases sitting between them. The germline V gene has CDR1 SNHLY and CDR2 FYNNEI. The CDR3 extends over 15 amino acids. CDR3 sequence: CASHPSGISSYEQYF. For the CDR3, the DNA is TGTGCCAGCCACCCGTCGGGGATCAGCTCCTACGAGCAGTACTTC.

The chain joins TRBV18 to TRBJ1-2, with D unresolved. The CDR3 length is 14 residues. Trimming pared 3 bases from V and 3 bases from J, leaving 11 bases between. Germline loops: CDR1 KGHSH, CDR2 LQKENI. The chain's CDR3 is CASSPQEVDYGYTF. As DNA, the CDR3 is TGTGCCAGCTCACCTCAGGAAGTAGACTATGGCTACACCTTC.

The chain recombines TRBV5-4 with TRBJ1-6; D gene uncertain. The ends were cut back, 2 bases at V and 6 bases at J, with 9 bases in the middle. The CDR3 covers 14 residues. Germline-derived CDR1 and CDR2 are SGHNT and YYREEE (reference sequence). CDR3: CASSLDFSNSPLHF. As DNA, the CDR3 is TGTGCCAGCAGCTTAGACTTCTCTAATTCACCCCTCCACTTT.

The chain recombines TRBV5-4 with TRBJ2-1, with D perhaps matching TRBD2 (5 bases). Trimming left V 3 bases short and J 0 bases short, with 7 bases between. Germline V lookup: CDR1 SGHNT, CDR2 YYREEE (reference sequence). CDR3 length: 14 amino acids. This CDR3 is CASSSGFSYNEQFF. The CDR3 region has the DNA TGTGCCAGCAGCTCGGGGTTCTCCTACAATGAGCAGTTCTTC.

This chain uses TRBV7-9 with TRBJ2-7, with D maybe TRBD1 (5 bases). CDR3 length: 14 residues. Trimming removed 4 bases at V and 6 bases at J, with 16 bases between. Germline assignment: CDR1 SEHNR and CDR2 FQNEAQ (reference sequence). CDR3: CASSSQGALSEQYF. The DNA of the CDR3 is TGTGCCAGCAGCTCCCAAGGGGCCTTGTCCGAGCAGTACTTC.

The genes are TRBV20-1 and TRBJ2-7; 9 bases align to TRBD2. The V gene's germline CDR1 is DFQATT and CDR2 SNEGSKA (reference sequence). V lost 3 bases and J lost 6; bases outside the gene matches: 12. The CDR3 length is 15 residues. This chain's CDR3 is CSASSSSGTPGEQYF. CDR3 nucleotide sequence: TGCAGTGCTAGTTCGTCTAGCGGGACCCCTGGCGAGCAGTACTTC.

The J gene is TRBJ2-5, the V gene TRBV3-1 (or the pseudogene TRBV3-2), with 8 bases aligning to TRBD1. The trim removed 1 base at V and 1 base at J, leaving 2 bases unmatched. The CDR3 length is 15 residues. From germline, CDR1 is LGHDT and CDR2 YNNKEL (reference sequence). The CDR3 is CASSQAGGVQETQYF. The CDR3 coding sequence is TGTGCCAGCAGCCAAGCAGGGGGCGTCCAAGAGACCCAGTACTTC.

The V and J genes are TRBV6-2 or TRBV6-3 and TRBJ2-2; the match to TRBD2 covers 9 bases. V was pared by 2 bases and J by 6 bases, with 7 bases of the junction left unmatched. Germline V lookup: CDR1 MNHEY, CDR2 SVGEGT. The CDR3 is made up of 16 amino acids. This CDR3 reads CASSYRTSVRPGELFF. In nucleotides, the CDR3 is TGTGCCAGCAGTTACCGGACTAGCGTCCGCCCCGGGGAGCTGTTTTTT.